These T cell receptor beta chains were read from a single sample in a study of blood T cell repertoires in COVID-19. Profiling relied on immunoSEQ multiplex PCR, and the TCRdb table lists in-frame clones only, not all of them. In the table there are approximately 210,000 clones, more than 85% of which are singletons. The sample consisted of peripheral blood. The receptors here all came from a man aged 35 to 55 with active or convalescent COVID-19. Each CDR3 is given with its conserved first and last residue. A D gene is named only where the DNA matches it firmly. Only some rows state a clone size, as once, few, many or a class for expanded clones.

v_gene,j_gene,abundance,d_gene,CDR3nt,CDR3aa
TRBV30,TRBJ2-7,-,-,TGTGCCTGGAGTGGGTTAGCGGTACAGAATTATGGCGAGCAGTACTTC,CAWSGLAVQNYGEQYF
TRBV28,TRBJ1-5,-,-,TGTGCCAGCAGTTTAGGACAGCCCTGGGCCCAGCATTTT,CASSLGQPWAQHF
TRBV27,TRBJ2-7,-,TRBD2,TGTGCCAGCTGTTTAGAAGGGAGATTGAGGGCGGGAGGGGGGTACGAGCAGTACTTC,CASCLEGRLRAGGGYEQYF
TRBV10-2,TRBJ1-5,-,-,TGCGCCAGCAGTCAGACAGGCAACAATCAGCCCCAGCATTTT,CASSQTGNNQPQHF
TRBV2,TRBJ2-2,once,-,TGTGCCAGCAGTGTAAGGGGTACCGGGGAGCTGTTTTTT,CASSVRGTGELFF
TRBV28,TRBJ2-7,-,TRBD2,TGTGCCAGCAGATGGGTAGCGGGGATCTCCTACGAGCAGTACTTC,CASRWVAGISYEQYF
TRBV7-2,TRBJ1-1,few,-,TGTGCCAGCAGCTTAAATGGGCGATACACTGAAGCTTTCTTT,CASSLNGRYTEAFF
TRBV28,TRBJ2-1,-,-,TGTGCCAGCAGTTTGCCGGGACAAGGGAGTAATGAGCAGTTCTTC,CASSLPGQGSNEQFF
TRBV13,TRBJ2-5,few,-,TGTGCCAGCTCGTTCAAGGGACACTTACAAGAGACCCAGTACTTC,CASSFKGHLQETQYF
TRBV28,TRBJ1-2,-,-,TGTGCCGCCCGGCCCCGGGAACACTATGGCTACACCTTC,CAARPREHYGYTF
TRBV7-3,TRBJ2-1,-,TRBD2,TGTGCCAGCAGTCCCCTAGCGGGAGGCCAAGGGGGAGAGCAGTTCTTC,CASSPLAGGQGGEQFF
TRBV12-5,TRBJ2-7,-,TRBD1,TGTGCTAGTGGACCTGGACAGGGGCTTCCCTACGAGCAGTACTTC,CASGPGQGLPYEQYF
TRBV19,TRBJ2-2,-,-,TGTGCCAGTAGTATAGCCCGGCTGGACAGGAACACCGGGGAGCTGTTTTTT,CASSIARLDRNTGELFF
TRBV5-1,TRBJ1-2,-,-,TGCGCCAGCAGCTTGGTTACGGCTAACTATGGCTACACCTTC,CASSLVTANYGYTF
TRBV27,TRBJ2-7,few,TRBD2,TGTGCCAGCAGTTTAACCAGCGGGAGTTACGAGCAGTACTTC,CASSLTSGSYEQYF
TRBV6-6,TRBJ2-7,-,TRBD2,TGTGCCAGCAGTTTCGGGACTAGCGGTCCCTACGAGCAGTACTTC,CASSFGTSGPYEQYF
TRBV6-5,TRBJ1-1,few,-,TGTGCCAGCAGTAAGATACAGACTGAAGCTTTCTTT,CASSKIQTEAFF
TRBV9,TRBJ2-4,-,-,TGTGCCAGCAGCCCGAGGGAATCATACATTCAGTACTTC,CASSPRESYIQYF
TRBV6-5,TRBJ2-7,-,-,TGTGCCAGCAGCCCCGGTCTCACCTACGAGCAGTACTTC,CASSPGLTYEQYF
TRBV2,TRBJ1-2,few,-,TGTGCCAGCAAGCCGGGGGTTATCTATGGCTACACCTTC,CASKPGVIYGYTF
TRBV28,TRBJ2-5,-,TRBD2,TGTGCCAGCAGTTTAAACATGTTGGCTAGCGGCCCCACGTACCAAGAGACCCAGTACTTC,CASSLNMLASGPTYQETQYF
TRBV20-1,TRBJ2-3,-,TRBD2,TGCAGTGCTAGTCCCCAGCGGGAGGGCACGCAGTATTTT,CSASPQREGTQYF
TRBV7-2,TRBJ2-1,-,-,TGTGCCAGCAGCTTGGTCGGGAATGAGCAGTTCTTC,CASSLVGNEQFF
TRBV6-5,TRBJ1-1,few,TRBD1,TGTGCCGCCTTAGGACAGGGGGCTATTGAAGCTTTCTTT,CAALGQGAIEAFF